A selection of T cell receptor beta chains follows, all from one sample in a study of cytomegalovirus exposure and HLA in healthy donors. Here immunoSEQ multiplex PCR was the method, and the copy in TCRdb shows in-frame clones only, minus some. The table includes about 160,000 clones, 85% to 90% detected once. Sequencing input: PBMCs. These receptors all stem from a woman between 18 and 30 years old in good health and CMV-seropositive. Both conserved end residues are part of each CDR3. Each record gives: clone size, D gene, V gene, J gene, CDR3 DNA, CDR3 protein. The D gene is left open where the match is weak. Not all rows give a size; the values are once, few, many and, for expanded clones, a class.

few	-	TRBV7-9	TRBJ2-7	TGTGCCAGCAGCCGGACCGGCCTCCAGCGGTCCTACGAGCAGTACTTC	CASSRTGLQRSYEQYF
-	TRBD2	TRBV27	TRBJ2-5	TGTGCCAGCAGTCCCTTAGGGACTAGCGGTTCCCCTCCATACCAAGAGACCCAGTACTTC	CASSPLGTSGSPPYQETQYF
-	-	TRBV30	TRBJ2-5	TGTGCCACCAGACTAGTCGAGACCCAGTACTTC	CATRLVETQYF
once	-	TRBV4-2	TRBJ2-4	TGTGCCAGCAGCCAAGCATCAGGGAAAAACATTCAGTACTTC	CASSQASGKNIQYF
-	TRBD2	TRBV2	TRBJ2-5	TGTGCCAGCAGGGGGACTAGCCGACCACAAGAGACCCAGTACTTC	CASRGTSRPQETQYF
once	-	TRBV5-4	TRBJ2-2	TGTGCCAGCTTTAGGGGAGGCGCCGGGGACGGGGAGCTGTTTTTT	CASFRGGAGDGELFF
-	-	TRBV19	TRBJ1-1	TGTGCCAGTAGTATTGAGGAGGGGCAGAACACTGAAGCTTTCTTT	CASSIEEGQNTEAFF
-	-	TRBV27	TRBJ1-4	TGTGCCAGCTCCCGAGTCGAGGATGAAAAACTGTTTTTT	CASSRVEDEKLFF
-	TRBD1	TRBV28	TRBJ1-2	TGTGCCAGCAGTTTATTTGTGGGGACAGGGTCGTATGGCTACACCTTC	CASSLFVGTGSYGYTF
-	TRBD1	TRBV7-3	TRBJ1-1	TGTGCCAGCAGCTTAAGTCGACAGGGGGACACTGAAGCTTTCTTT	CASSLSRQGDTEAFF
few	-	TRBV27	TRBJ1-2	TGTGCCAGCAGTTTACACCGGTGGTCGTATGGCTACACCTTC	CASSLHRWSYGYTF
-	TRBD2	TRBV9	TRBJ2-1	TGTGCCAGCAGCCCTAGCGGGCACGCAGGCAATGAGCAGTTCTTC	CASSPSGHAGNEQFF
once	-	TRBV2	TRBJ2-1	TGTGCCAGCAGGACGGGGATGGGGGGTGAGCAGTTCTTC	CASRTGMGGEQFF
-	TRBD1	TRBV7-9	TRBJ1-5	TGTGCCAGCAGCTCGACAGGGAGTTATCAGCCCCAGCATTTT	CASSSTGSYQPQHF
-	-	TRBV15	TRBJ1-2	TGTGCCACCAGCAGGGGGCAGGCCCATGGCTACACCTTC	CATSRGQAHGYTF
-	TRBD1	TRBV30	TRBJ1-4	TGTGCCTGGAGTGCCGTGGGGACAGCGAATGAAAAACTGTTTTTT	CAWSAVGTANEKLFF
few	TRBD1	TRBV6-5	TRBJ1-3	TGTGCCAGCAGGCTTAACAGGGGGCCTACGAACCTGGAATTT	CASRLNRGPTNLEF
-	TRBD1	TRBV5-1	TRBJ2-6	TGCGCCAGCAGCTTGTCGGGACAGGGTTCTGCTGGGGCCAACGTCCTGACTTTC	CASSLSGQGSAGANVLTF
few	TRBD2	TRBV25-1	TRBJ2-3	TGTGCCAGCAGGCTAGCGGGCATCCCGGATACGCAGTATTTT	CASRLAGIPDTQYF
-	-	TRBV5-1	TRBJ1-3	TGCGCCAGCAGCGGAAGTTACAGGGAAAAAGGAAACACCATATATTTT	CASSGSYREKGNTIYF
few	TRBD1	TRBV18	TRBJ2-1	TGTGCCAGCTTCCGGGACAGGGGGGATGAGCAGTTCTTC	CASFRDRGDEQFF
-	-	TRBV18	TRBJ2-2	TGTGCCAGCTCACCCAGTACAGGGTATCGGTTTTTT	CASSPSTGYRFF
-	TRBD2	TRBV5-1	TRBJ2-3	TGCGCCAGCAGCGCGCTCCTAGCGGATTCTAGCACAGATACGCAGTATTTT	CASSALLADSSTDTQYF
-	TRBD2	TRBV6-1	TRBJ2-3	TGTGCCAGCAGTAAAGAAGCTAGCGGGAGAGCAAGGGATACGCAGTATTTT	CASSKEASGRARDTQYF
-	-	TRBV28	TRBJ2-7	TGTGCCAGCAGTTTATATTGGAGGGGTAGCGCGAACCTCTCCTACGAGCAGTACTTC	CASSLYWRGSANLSYEQYF
-	TRBD2	TRBV9	TRBJ2-1	TGTGCCAGCAGCGTAGCTTCGCTAGCGGGAGTATACGAGCAGTTCTTC	CASSVASLAGVYEQFF
-	TRBD1	TRBV2	TRBJ1-3	TGTGCCAGCCTACCTCGACAGGGAAGCTCTGGAAACACCATATATTTT	CASLPRQGSSGNTIYF
-	TRBD2	TRBV5-1	TRBJ2-3	TGCGCCAGCAGCTTAAGGGCGGGAGGGGAAGATACGCAGTATTTT	CASSLRAGGEDTQYF